By sample share, the clone carrying this TCR beta chain is medium-sized (0.01 to 0.1%). The V segment lost 6 bases and the J segment 3 bases; nucleotides outside the gene matches: 3. Germline-derived CDR1 and CDR2 are MDHEN and SYDVKM. The CDR3 length is 14 residues. Participant age was about 18 to 95 years, and participants resided in fewer than 30 US areas. Assignment of participants to cohorts was predicated upon participant-reported clinical history. This sample was included in a study of blood T cell repertoires in COVID-19. For the study at large: There were acute and convalescent COVID-19 samples, and they came from the United States, Italy and Spain. T cells, B-cell-depleted T cells, or PBMCs provided the cDNA or gDNA that served as material.

Assay: immunoSEQ multiplex PCR; the TCRdb copy retains only in-frame clones and omits some. Of 180,000 or so clones detected, about 80% appear once; the ten largest clones hold approximately 10%. J is TRBJ1-5 and V is TRBV28; 9 nucleotides agree with TRBD1. This clonotype was sampled from a man in his forties or fifties who had recovered from COVID-19. The sequenced sample was PBMCs or T cells enriched from blood (not recorded which). The CDR3 bases are TGTGCCAGCAGCTGGGACAGGGACAATCAGCCCCAGCATTTT. This codes for CASSWDRDNQPQHF.